The subject of this entry is one T cell receptor beta chain. Its antigen is unknown. This PCR relied on a set of 60 Vbeta primers and 13 Jbeta primers. Sequencing was performed with immunoSEQ multiplex PCR; in TCRdb, only in-frame clones are kept and a portion is missing. Among 150,000 to 160,000 clones listed, over 70% were seen once. The sample originates from a study of cytomegalovirus exposure and HLA in healthy donors. With V trimmed by 3 bases and J by 4 bases, 3 bases remained unmatched. This CDR3 has 14 amino acids. Per germline, CDR1 MNHNS and CDR2 SASEGT. General study findings and limits: Later analysis demonstrated an association between a missense DCLRE1C variant and TCR beta V- and J-gene trimming. Despite most TCR sequences being rare, some public TCRs occurred in many donors. Of the V segments, some could not be distinguished, including TRBV6-2 and TRBV6-3, and were excluded.

V gene TRBV6-1 combines with J gene TRBJ1-2, with 9 bases identical to TRBD1. Material: PBMCs. The receptor comes from a man aged 30 to 39 in good health and CMV-seropositive. The CDR3 nucleotides are TGTGCCAGCAGTGAGGGACAGGGTGGCTATGGCTACACCTTC. This encodes CASSEGQGGYGYTF.